Shown below are 7 T cell receptor beta chains from a single sample sequenced in a study of T-cell memory formation after mild COVID-19. TCRdb independently ran MiXCR on the 5' RACE reads; one entry per CDR3 protein. Of 500,000 to 600,000 distinct CDR3 sequences in the sample, under 20% were seen once. The material sequenced was PBMCs or a T cell subset sorted from them (not recorded which). The receptors were gathered from an adult woman who had mild COVID-19 (a few samples of this study predate the infection). Cell type and time point are not known.

A few counts support this clonotype. The chain recombines TRBV18 with TRBJ2-3; D call uncertain. Germline values: CDR1 KGHSH, CDR2 LQKENI. This CDR3 contains 15 residues. The V end lost 2 bases, the J end lost 0 bases, and 9 bases lay between the germline ends. CDR3 amino acids: CASSPALTSTDTQYF. The CDR3 DNA reads TGTGCCAGCTCACCAGCCTTAACTAGCACAGATACGCAGTATTTT.

This clonotype appeared a few times. The chain combines TRBV12-3 or TRBV12-4 with TRBJ2-3; tentatively, D is TRBD2 (5 bases). The CDR3 is 15 amino acids. The V end lost 10 bases, the J end lost 2 bases, and 19 bases lay between the germline ends. CDR3 in DNA: TGTGCCACCCGAGCAGGACTGGGGATCACAGATACGCAGTATTTT. Translated: CATRAGLGITDTQYF.

This clonotype has only a few counts. The chain couples TRBV18 to TRBJ1-4; D unclear. V was cut by 1 base and J by 0 bases, with 12 bases left in between. Germline V gene sequence: CDR1 KGHSH, CDR2 LQKENI. This CDR3 region has 17 residues. CDR3 nucleotide sequence: TGTGCCAGCTCACCACTTCCCGGGGTTTCAACTAATGAAAAACTGTTTTTT. Amino acids: CASSPLPGVSTNEKLFF.

The chain combines TRBV7-2 with TRBJ2-1, with D tentatively TRBD2 (5 bases). CDR3 length: 16 residues. Germline V lookup: CDR1 SGHTA, CDR2 FQGNSA. V was shortened by 0 bases and J by 1 base, with 10 bases between the two germline ends. CDR3: CASSLAGVESYNEQFF. CDR3 coding DNA: TGTGCCAGCAGCTTAGCGGGAGTAGAGTCCTACAATGAGCAGTTCTTC.

The sample holds a few counts of this clonotype. CDR3 DNA: TGTGCCAGCAGCTTAGGGTGGACCACCGGGGAGCTGTTTTTT. Its protein is CASSLGWTTGELFF. V and J are TRBV7-8 and TRBJ2-2; D is ambiguous. V lost 1 base, J lost 4 bases, and 7 bases lay in between. The germline V gene encodes CDR1 SGHVS and CDR2 FQNEAQ. This CDR3 is 14 amino acids long.

This clonotype has more than one count but fewer than ten. This chain uses TRBV5-8 with TRBJ2-5; TRBD2 might be the D (5 bases). Germline assignment: CDR1 SGHTS and CDR2 YDEGEE. The ends were cut back, 4 bases at V and 7 bases at J, with 14 bases in the middle. The CDR3 has 13 amino acids. The CDR3, as DNA: TGTGCCAGCAGCCACAGCGGTCCAAGGACCCAGTACTTC. Amino acid sequence: CASSHSGPRTQYF.

A word on this clonotype: At one of its ends the junction is not consistent with the germline gene, which may arise from a read error. The chain uses TRBV7-7 and TRBJ2-5; either TRBD1 or TRBD2 may fit D (7 bases each). Germline V CDR1 and CDR2: SSHAT, FNYEAQ (reference sequence). The CDR3 runs to 14 residues. The CDR3: CASSGDRAQETQYF. The CDR3 coding sequence is TGTGCTAGCAGCGGGGACAGAGCCCAAGAGACCCAGTACTTC.